This TCR beta chain came from a study of neurological immune-mediated disorders. This clonotype was observed many times. Its target is not known. TCRdb passed the 5' RACE reads through MiXCR, listing each CDR3 protein once. The sample lists roughly 15,000 distinct CDR3 sequences; roughly 14% were seen once. General study points: HTLV-1-associated myelopathy led in TCR clonal expansion, while multiple sclerosis ranked lowest, below healthy controls. None of the CDR3 amino acid sequences found in expanded clones was shared across subjects. This suggests that the TCR-beta repertoires were private in all groups.

The CDR3 runs to 13 residues. With 4 bases removed from V and 10 bases from J, the gap between germline ends came to 11 bases. Per the germline V gene, CDR1 is LGHDT and CDR2 is YNNKEL (reference sequence). This TCR came from a man between 60 and 75 years old with HTLV-1-associated myelopathy (HAM/TSP). Material: PBMCs. This chain joins TRBV3-1 and TRBJ1-6; no clear D. The CDR3 nucleotides are TGTGCCAGCAGCCCAGTTTCGATCTCACCCCTCCACTTT. Protein: CASSPVSISPLHF.